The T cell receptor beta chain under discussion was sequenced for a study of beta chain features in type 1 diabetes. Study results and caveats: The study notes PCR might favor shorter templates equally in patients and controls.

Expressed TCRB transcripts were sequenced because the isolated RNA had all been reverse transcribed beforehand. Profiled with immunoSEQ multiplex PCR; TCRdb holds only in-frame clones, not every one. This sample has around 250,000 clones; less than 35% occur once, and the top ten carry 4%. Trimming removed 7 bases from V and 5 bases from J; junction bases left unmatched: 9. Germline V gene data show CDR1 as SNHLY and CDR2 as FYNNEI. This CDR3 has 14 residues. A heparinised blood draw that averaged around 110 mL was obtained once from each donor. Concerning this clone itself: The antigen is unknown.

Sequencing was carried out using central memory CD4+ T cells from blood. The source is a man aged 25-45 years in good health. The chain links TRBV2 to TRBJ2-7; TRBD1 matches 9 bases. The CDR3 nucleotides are TGTGCCAGCACCACCGGGGACAGGGACGACGAGCAGTACTTC. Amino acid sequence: CASTTGDRDDEQYF. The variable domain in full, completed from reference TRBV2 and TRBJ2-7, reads EPEVTQTPSHQVTQMGQEVILRCVPISNHLYFYWYRQILGQKVEFLVSFYNNEISEKSEIFDDQFSVERPDGSNFTLKIRSTKLEDSAMYFCASTTGDRDDEQYFGPGTRLTVT.